The next 20 T cell receptor beta chains were all read from a single sample in a study of cytomegalovirus exposure and HLA in healthy donors. The PCR ran on 60 Vbeta and 13 Jbeta primers. Profiling relied on immunoSEQ multiplex PCR, and the TCRdb table lists in-frame clones only, not all of them. The repertoire consists of approximately 130,000 clones, with roughly 80% occurring once and the leading ten covering approximately 1%. The specimen was PBMCs. These receptors originate from a boy between 10 and 17 years old in good health and CMV-seronegative.

With respect to this clone: The germline gene is not matched at one end of the junction; a read error may be the cause. V and J are TRBV7-9 and TRBJ2-7; D remains unclear. Per the germline V gene, CDR1 is SEHNR and CDR2 is FQNEAQ (reference sequence). The CDR3 spans 12 residues. The CDR3 nucleotides read TGTTCCAGCAGCCCCGATACTTTTGAGCAGTACTTC. Translated: CSSSPDTFEQYF. Full variable domain (remainder filled in from reference TRBV7-9 and TRBJ2-7): DTGVSQNPRHKITKRGQNVTFRCDPISEHNRLYWYRQTLGQGPEFLTYFQNEAQLEKSRLLSDRFSAERPKGSFSTLEIQRTEQGDSAMYLCSSSPDTFEQYFGPGTRLTVT.

This rearrangement joins TRBV9 to TRBJ2-7, with TRBD2 matching 13 bases. CDR1 is SGDLS, CDR2 YYNGEE, per germline. V dropped 3 bases and J dropped 6; count of bases not matched to a gene: 3. The CDR3 totals 14 residues. The CDR3 reads CASSEGLAGTEQYF. The CDR3 region has the DNA TGTGCCAGCAGCGAGGGACTAGCGGGGACCGAGCAGTACTTC. Full variable domain (outside the CDR3, taken from reference TRBV9 and TRBJ2-7): DSGVTQTPKHLITATGQRVTLRCSPRSGDLSVYWYQQSLDQGLQFLIQYYNGEERAKGNILERFSAQQFPDLHSELNLSSLELGDSALYFCASSEGLAGTEQYFGPGTRLTVT.

V and J are TRBV27 and TRBJ2-7; D is possibly TRBD2 (5 bases). Germline CDR1 reads MNHEY; CDR2 reads SMNVEV (reference sequence). This CDR3 comprises 14 residues. Trimming took 5 bases from V and 2 from J, leaving 13 bases between them. The CDR3 nucleotides are TGTGCCAGCAGTCGACTAATGAGTACCTACGAGCAGTACTTC. It yields the protein CASSRLMSTYEQYF.

The chain combines TRBV4-3 with TRBJ2-7, with TRBD2 matching over 10 bases. The germline V gene has CDR1 LGHNA and CDR2 YSLEER. After removal of 0 bases from V and 5 bases from J, the junction contained 7 bases not matched to a gene. The CDR3 is made up of 16 amino acids. The CDR3 reads CASSQERAGGPDEQYF. CDR3 sequence (DNA): TGCGCCAGCAGCCAAGAGAGAGCGGGAGGGCCCGACGAGCAGTACTTC.

This chain uses TRBV13 with TRBJ2-5, with a weak D call TRBD2 (5 bases). Trimming took off 4 bases at V and 1 base at J, with 7 bases between the two ends. This CDR3 comprises 13 residues. The germline V gene has CDR1 PRHDT and CDR2 FYEKMQ (reference sequence). The CDR3 region is CASSSEGQETQYF. The DNA of the CDR3 is TGTGCCAGCAGCTCCGAGGGCCAAGAGACCCAGTACTTC.

The chain has TRBV7-9 and TRBJ2-3, with D possibly TRBD2 on 5 matching bases. From germline, CDR1 is SEHNR and CDR2 FQNEAQ (reference sequence). The CDR3 loop spans 15 amino acids. V was clipped by 2 bases and J by 4 bases, with 13 bases between them. CDR3 in amino acids: CASSLLRVLADTQYF. CDR3 nucleotide sequence: TGTGCCAGCAGCTTATTGAGGGTTCTAGCAGATACGCAGTATTTT.

The V gene is TRBV29-1, the J gene TRBJ2-1, with a weak D call TRBD2 (6 bases). Between the trimmed V and J ends, which lost 4 bases and 8 bases, there was a span of 12 bases. The CDR3 runs 12 residues. Per germline, CDR1 SQVTM and CDR2 ANQGSEA. CDR3 DNA sequence: TGCAGCGTTGCCCGACTAGGGGATGAGCAGTTCTTC. Translating it yields CSVARLGDEQFF.

The chain couples TRBV5-6 to TRBJ1-2; 10 positions match TRBD1. This CDR3 is 15 amino acids long. Trimming at V came to 0 bases and at J to 5 bases, leaving 4 bases not matched to a gene. Germline V gene sequence: CDR1 SGHDT, CDR2 YYEEEE. In nucleotides, the CDR3 is TGTGCCAGCAGCTTGGCCGTGGGACAGGGGTATGGCTACACCTTC. Its translation: CASSLAVGQGYGYTF.

J is TRBJ1-1 and V is TRBV27; D is ambiguous. The V gene lost 5 bases and the J gene lost 5 bases, with 12 bases spanning the gap. The germline V gene encodes CDR1 MNHEY and CDR2 SMNVEV (reference sequence). The CDR3 loop spans 13 amino acids. The CDR3 DNA is TGTGCCAGCAGTCCGGGCGGGGTAACTGAAGCTTTCTTT. Amino acid sequence: CASSPGGVTEAFF.

CDR3 residues: CASSFLTENTEAFF. The CDR3 DNA sequence: TGTGCCAGCAGCTTTTTGACAGAGAACACTGAAGCTTTCTTT. The chain links TRBV7-2 to TRBJ1-1; TRBD1 might be the D (5 bases). Trimming pared 3 bases from V and 1 base from J, leaving 9 bases between. The germline gives CDR1 SGHTA, CDR2 FQGNSA. The length of the CDR3 is 14 residues.

This chain connects TRBV6-1 to TRBJ2-1, with a weak D call TRBD2 (5 bases). The CDR3 spans 13 residues. Germline V CDR1 and CDR2: MNHNS, SASEGT. Trimming pared 6 bases from V and 2 bases from J, leaving 8 bases between. CDR3 loop: CASRASPYNEQFF. CDR3 nucleotide sequence: TGTGCCAGCAGGGCTAGCCCCTACAATGAGCAGTTCTTC.

The V and J genes are TRBV20-1 and TRBJ2-7; D gene uncertain. The CDR3 spans 10 residues. V lost 0 bases and J lost 9, with 6 bases in between. Germline CDR1 and CDR2: DFQATT and SNEGSKA (reference sequence). CDR3 residues: CSARDLLQYF. DNA for the CDR3: TGCAGTGCTAGAGATCTACTGCAGTACTTC.

The chain links TRBV19 to TRBJ2-1, with D possibly TRBD2 on 6 matching bases. Trimming removed 4 bases from V and 0 bases from J, with 19 bases in between. The CDR3 extends over 18 amino acids. The germline CDR1 and CDR2 sequences are LNHDA and SQIVND (reference sequence). The DNA of the CDR3 is TGTGCCAGTAGTACCCTCGGGGTAGCGGTGAGCTCCTACAATGAGCAGTTCTTC. Protein product: CASSTLGVAVSSYNEQFF.

J is TRBJ2-1 and V is TRBV6-5, with 7 bases that match TRBD2. The CDR3 is 14 residues long. Trimming at V came to 4 bases and at J to 4 bases, leaving 4 bases not matched to a gene. CDR1 MNHEY and CDR2 SVGAGI come from the germline V gene. The CDR3 loop reads CASSSLAAYNEQFF. CDR3 DNA sequence: TGTGCCAGCAGTTCGCTAGCGGCTTACAATGAGCAGTTCTTC.

This clone was seen more than once but under ten times. The V gene is TRBV5-1, the J gene TRBJ2-3, with TRBD2 matching over 10 bases. The CDR3 runs 13 residues. Germline V gene lookup returns CDR1 SGHRS and CDR2 YFSETQ. V gave up 4 bases and J gave up 8 bases; unmatched junction bases: 4. The CDR3 reads CASSASGSFTQYF. The CDR3 nucleotides are TGCGCCAGCAGCGCTAGCGGGAGTTTTACGCAGTATTTT.

The V call is TRBV4-1, the J call TRBJ1-1; D possibly corresponds to TRBD1 (5 bases). Germline assignment: CDR1 MGHRA and CDR2 YSYEKL. Trimming removed 1 base at V and 1 base at J, with 10 bases between. The CDR3 has 15 residues. CDR3 sequence: CASSQGSGPNTEAFF. The CDR3 coding sequence is TGCGCCAGCAGCCAAGGGTCAGGGCCGAACACTGAAGCTTTCTTT.

This clone was observed a few times. This sequence joins TRBV19 and TRBJ2-2, with D possibly matching TRBD2 (6 bases). Trimming removed 3 bases at V and 2 bases at J, with 13 bases between. This CDR3 is 16 amino acids long. Germline lookup yields CDR1 LNHDA and CDR2 SQIVND (reference sequence). The CDR3 DNA sequence: TGTGCCAGTAGTATCACGGGACTCCCAAACACCGGGGAGCTGTTTTTT. Amino acids: CASSITGLPNTGELFF.

This rearrangement joins TRBV5-1 to TRBJ2-4; a possible D gene is TRBD1 (6 bases). V shed 4 bases and J shed 6 bases, with 11 bases lying between them. Germline CDR1 and CDR2: SGHRS and YFSETQ. The CDR3 sequence is 13 residues long. CDR3 in DNA: TGCGCCAGCAGCCTGGACAGCCGAAACATTCAGTACTTC. Translated: CASSLDSRNIQYF. Full variable domain (outside the CDR3, taken from reference TRBV5-1 and TRBJ2-4): KAGVTQTPRYLIKTRGQQVTLSCSPISGHRSVSWYQQTPGQGLQFLFEYFSETQRNKGNFPGRFSGRQFSNSRSEMNVSTLELGDSALYLCASSLDSRNIQYFGAGTRLSVL.

The J gene is TRBJ2-1, the V gene TRBV5-1; D remains ambiguous. V lost 3 bases to trimming and J lost 10 bases, with 11 bases between them. CDR1 SGHRS and CDR2 YFSETQ come from the germline V gene. The CDR3 extends over 12 amino acids. The CDR3 DNA follows: TGCGCCAGCAGCTCCTATGCACGGGAGCAGTTCTTC. Its translation: CASSSYAREQFF.

The chain carries TRBV27 and TRBJ2-2; 7 bases are a match to TRBD1. Germline V CDR1 and CDR2: MNHEY, SMNVEV (reference sequence). Trimming took 3 bases from V and 0 from J; bases not matched to a gene: 4. This CDR3 region has 16 residues. The CDR3 is CASSFLGQTNTGELFF. For the CDR3, the DNA is TGTGCCAGCAGTTTTTTGGGACAGACGAACACCGGGGAGCTGTTTTTT.